Presented here are 19 T cell receptor beta chains from one specimen sequenced in a study of blood T cells in healthy people across ages. A J-beta primer mix and a sample-barcoded 5' primer were used in a second PCR of roughly 7 to 12 cycles. TCRdb fed the 5' RACE reads into MiXCR, producing one record per CDR3 protein. The profile shows just under 900,000 distinct CDR3 sequences, 29% of them singletons. The sequenced sample consisted of blood. All receptors come from an elderly woman in good health.

This clonotype was seen only a few times. This chain connects TRBV3-1 to TRBJ1-2; TRBD1 might be the D (5 bases). Germline CDR1 LGHDT, CDR2 YNNKEL (reference sequence). Trimming pared 4 bases from V and 6 bases from J, leaving 18 bases between. This CDR3 has 15 residues. DNA for the CDR3: TGTGCCAGCAGCCTTCCAGGCGACAGTCACAATGGCTACACCTTC. Translated, it gives CASSLPGDSHNGYTF.

This clonotype was seen many times. The chain combines TRBV5-4 with TRBJ2-5; a weak D match, TRBD2 (5 bases). V was cut by 5 bases and J by 3 bases, with 17 bases left in between. Germline assignment: CDR1 SGHNT and CDR2 YYREEE (reference sequence). The CDR3 is 15 amino acids. The CDR3 bases are TGTGCCAGCAGGCCCCGGGGTCAGAAGGAAGAGACCCAGTACTTC. Residues: CASRPRGQKEETQYF.

V is TRBV6-5 and J is TRBJ1-4; D gene uncertain. The CDR3 covers 14 residues. Between the trimmed V and J ends, which lost 2 bases and 7 bases, there was a span of 11 bases. Germline V lookup: CDR1 MNHEY, CDR2 SVGAGI. Here the CDR3 reads CASSYGRGGEKLFF. CDR3 in DNA: TGTGCCAGCAGTTACGGTCGGGGAGGTGAAAAACTGTTTTTT.

The gene calls are TRBV7-2 and TRBJ2-2; tentative D call: TRBD2 (5 bases). The CDR3 runs 15 residues. The germline V and J ends were trimmed by 1 base and 10 bases, with 16 bases remaining between them. Germline CDR1 SGHTA, CDR2 FQGNSA. The CDR3 is CASSLVRGPGSELFF. Written as DNA, the CDR3 is TGTGCCAGCAGCTTAGTTCGGGGTCCTGGGTCGGAGCTGTTTTTT.

This clonotype has just a few counts. Since a much larger clone is just one base distant, this may be a read error. The rearrangement links TRBV6-1 to TRBJ2-7; 9 nucleotides line up with TRBD1. CDR1 and CDR2 from the germline V gene are MNHNS and SASEGT. The CDR3 consists of 14 residues. V trimming: 7 bases; J trimming: 7 bases; junction bases outside the gene matches: 11. Here the CDR3 reads CASTRDRANNEQYF. The CDR3 DNA follows: TGTGCCAGCACCCGGGACAGGGCCAACAATGAGCAGTACTTC.

The chain carries TRBV12-3 or TRBV12-4 and TRBJ2-2; 8 bases match TRBD1. The CDR3 sequence is 14 residues long. The V gene end was trimmed by 7 bases and the J gene end by 8 bases; junction bases not matched to a gene: 9. The CDR3 protein is CASTPTDREGELFF. The CDR3 nucleotides read TGTGCCAGCACTCCCACGGACAGGGAAGGGGAGCTGTTTTTT.

Details on this clonotype: At one boundary the junction diverges from the germline segment, which might be a read error. This chain links TRBV5-1 with TRBJ2-1; the match to TRBD1 covers 8 bases. In germline, CDR1 is SGHRS, CDR2 YFSETQ. The CDR3 has 18 residues. The CDR3 region is CASSLVGYRGCTSYCVLF. The CDR3 DNA reads TGCGCCAGCAGCTTGGTAGGGTACAGGGGGTGTACGTCTTACTGCGTCCTCTTC.

V usage is TRBV20-1 and J usage is TRBJ1-5; D uncertain. The CDR3 length is 12 residues. Trimming took 3 bases from V and 6 from J, leaving 9 bases between them. Germline CDR1 reads DFQATT; CDR2 reads SNEGSKA (reference sequence). CDR3 residues: CSARGFGQPQHF. Written as DNA, the CDR3 is TGCAGTGCTAGGGGGTTCGGTCAGCCCCAGCATTTT.

This clonotype has at least ten counts. The rearrangement uses TRBV27 and TRBJ2-3, with D perhaps TRBD1 (6 bases). Between the trimmed V and J ends, which lost 6 bases and 0 bases, there was a span of 13 bases. The CDR3 runs 15 residues. CDR1 is MNHEY and CDR2 is SMNVEV in the germline V gene (reference sequence). CDR3 nucleotides: TGTGCCAGCAGCAGGGACATAACTAGCACAGATACGCAGTATTTT. Amino acid sequence: CASSRDITSTDTQYF.

The chain employs TRBV20-1 and TRBJ1-1; 7 bases match TRBD1. Per germline, CDR1 DFQATT and CDR2 SNEGSKA (reference sequence). The CDR3 contains 13 residues. Trimming removed 6 bases from V and 2 bases from J; junction bases left unmatched: 6. The CDR3 is CSARDSPNTEAFF. The CDR3 DNA follows: TGCAGTGCAAGGGACAGTCCAAACACTGAAGCTTTCTTT.

The V and J genes are TRBV6-5 and TRBJ2-7, with D possibly matching TRBD2 (6 bases). The CDR3 sequence is 15 residues long. The germline V gene encodes CDR1 MNHEY and CDR2 SVGAGI. V lost 6 bases and J lost 1, with 16 bases in between. CDR3 region: CASSRFGTASYEQYF. In DNA, the CDR3 is TGTGCCAGCAGCAGATTCGGGACTGCATCCTACGAGCAGTACTTC.

The CDR3 nucleotides read TGCAGTGCTAGAGATCCGACCGCATTGGGGAGATATGGCTACACCTTC. Its protein is CSARDPTALGRYGYTF. This chain joins TRBV20-1 and TRBJ1-2; D is unresolved. Trimming removed 0 bases from V and 5 bases from J, with 19 bases in between. CDR3 size: 16 residues. The V gene's germline CDR1 is DFQATT and CDR2 SNEGSKA (reference sequence).

The sample holds many counts of this clonotype. The chain recombines TRBV20-1 with TRBJ2-7; TRBD1 aligns across 8 bases. The CDR3 contains 15 residues. Germline CDR1 DFQATT, CDR2 SNEGSKA (reference sequence). V lost 3 bases to trimming and J lost 2 bases; unmatched junction nucleotides: 9. The CDR3: CSARRDRPFTYEQYF. CDR3 coding DNA: TGCAGTGCTAGGAGGGACAGGCCTTTTACCTACGAGCAGTACTTC.

Details on this clonotype: This could be a read error, since a much larger clone is one nucleotide away. The chain is built from TRBV6-6 and TRBJ2-1; weak D call: TRBD1 (5 bases). Trimming shortened V by 2 bases and J by 9 bases, and 17 bases separated the two germline ends. This CDR3 has 15 amino acids. Looked up from germline, CDR1 is MNHNY and CDR2 is SVGAGI (reference sequence). The DNA of the CDR3 is TGTGCCAGCAGTTACAGTACAGTGAGACAGAGTGAGCAGTTCTTC. Its translation: CASSYSTVRQSEQFF.

This clonotype has more than one count but fewer than ten. The chain carries TRBV7-8 and TRBJ2-2; D may be TRBD1 or TRBD2 (5 bases each). This CDR3 spans 16 amino acids. The germline V gene encodes CDR1 SGHVS and CDR2 FQNEAQ. Trimming pared 5 bases from V and 5 bases from J, leaving 18 bases between. The CDR3 DNA is TGTGCCAGCAGCCTTCACCTAGAGGGACGGACCGGGGAGCTGTTTTTT. Amino acid sequence: CASSLHLEGRTGELFF. Complete variable domain (other parts from reference TRBV7-8 and TRBJ2-2): GAGVSQSPRYKVAKRGQDVALRCDPISGHVSLFWYQQALGQGPEFLTYFQNEAQLDKSGLPSDRFFAERPEGSVSTLKIQRTQQEDSAVYLCASSLHLEGRTGELFFGEGSRLTVL.

This rearrangement joins TRBV12-3 or TRBV12-4 to TRBJ2-7; 7 positions match TRBD2. The ends lost 5 bases at V and 11 bases at J; junction bases unmatched: 12. The CDR3 consists of 13 residues. The DNA for the CDR3 is TGTGCCAGCAGTCTTTTAGAGGGAGGGAGGGAGTACTTC. Amino acids: CASSLLEGGREYF.

As regards this clonotype: Relative to the germline gene, one junction end is altered; a read error may explain this. This chain connects TRBV5-1 to TRBJ2-5; 11 bases align to TRBD2. CDR3 length: 14 amino acids. CDR1 is SGHRS and CDR2 is YFSETQ in the germline V gene. The CDR3 region is CAGSTGTSGETQYF. CDR3 DNA: TGCGCCGGCAGCACCGGGACTAGCGGAGAGACCCAGTACTTC.

This chain joins TRBV7-2 and TRBJ2-2; 11 bases align to TRBD2. Looked up from germline, CDR1 is SGHTA and CDR2 is FQGNSA. This CDR3 contains 19 residues. Trimming removed 2 bases from V and 0 bases from J; junction bases left unmatched: 8. The CDR3 DNA sequence: TGTGCCAGCAGCTTATCAGGGACTAGCGGACTCTCGAACACCGGGGAGCTGTTTTTT. The encoded protein is CASSLSGTSGLSNTGELFF.

This chain connects TRBV14 to TRBJ2-7; 7 nucleotides agree with TRBD2. CDR1 and CDR2 from the germline V gene are SGHDN and FVKESK. Losses at the gene ends were 4 bases for V and 7 bases for J; bases not matched to a gene: 7. This CDR3 is 13 amino acids long. The CDR3 nucleotides are TGTGCCAGCAGCCTCCTGGGGGGGAATGAGCAGTACTTC. It is translated as CASSLLGGNEQYF.